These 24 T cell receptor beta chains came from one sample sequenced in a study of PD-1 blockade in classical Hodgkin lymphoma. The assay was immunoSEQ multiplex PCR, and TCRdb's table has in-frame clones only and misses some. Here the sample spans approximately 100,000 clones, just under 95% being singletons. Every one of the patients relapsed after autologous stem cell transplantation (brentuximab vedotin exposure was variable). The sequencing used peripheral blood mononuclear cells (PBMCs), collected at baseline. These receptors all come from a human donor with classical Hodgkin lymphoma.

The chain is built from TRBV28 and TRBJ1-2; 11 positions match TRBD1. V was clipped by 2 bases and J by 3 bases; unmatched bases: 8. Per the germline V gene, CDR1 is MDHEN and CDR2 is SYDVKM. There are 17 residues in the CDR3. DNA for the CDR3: TGTGCCAGCAGTTTAAATCCCTGGACAGGGGGCGACTATGGCTACACCTTC. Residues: CASSLNPWTGGDYGYTF.

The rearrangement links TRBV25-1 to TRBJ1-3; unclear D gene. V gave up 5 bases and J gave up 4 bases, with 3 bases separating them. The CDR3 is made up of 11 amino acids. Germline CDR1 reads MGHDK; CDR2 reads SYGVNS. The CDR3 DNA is TGTGCCAGCAGTTTCGGAAACACCATATATTTT. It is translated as CASSFGNTIYF.

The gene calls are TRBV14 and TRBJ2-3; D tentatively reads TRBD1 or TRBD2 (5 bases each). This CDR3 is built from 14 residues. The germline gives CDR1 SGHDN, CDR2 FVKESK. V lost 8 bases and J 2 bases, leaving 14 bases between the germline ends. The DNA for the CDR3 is TGTGCCAGCGCCCGGGACCTAATCACAGATACGCAGTATTTT. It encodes CASARDLITDTQYF.

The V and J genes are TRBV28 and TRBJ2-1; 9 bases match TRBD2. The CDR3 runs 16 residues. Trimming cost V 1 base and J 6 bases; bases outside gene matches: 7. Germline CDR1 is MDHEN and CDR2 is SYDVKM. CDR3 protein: CASSLSRGRGSNEQFF. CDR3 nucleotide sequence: TGTGCCAGCAGTTTATCCCGCGGGAGGGGGAGCAATGAGCAGTTCTTC.

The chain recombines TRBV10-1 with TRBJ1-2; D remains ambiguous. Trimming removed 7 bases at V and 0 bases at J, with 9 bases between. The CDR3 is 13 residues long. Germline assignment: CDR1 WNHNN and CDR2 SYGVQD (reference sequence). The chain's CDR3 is CASTHRSNYGYTF. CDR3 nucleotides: TGCGCCAGCACCCACAGATCTAACTATGGCTACACCTTC.

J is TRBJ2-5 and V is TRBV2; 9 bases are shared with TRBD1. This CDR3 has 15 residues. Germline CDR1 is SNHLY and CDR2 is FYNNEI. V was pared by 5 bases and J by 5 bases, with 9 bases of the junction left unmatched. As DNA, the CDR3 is TGTGCCAGCAGTATACCCGACAGGGGGGATGAGACCCAGTACTTC. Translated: CASSIPDRGDETQYF. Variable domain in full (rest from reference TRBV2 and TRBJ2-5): EPEVTQTPSHQVTQMGQEVILRCVPISNHLYFYWYRQILGQKVEFLVSFYNNEISEKSEIFDDQFSVERPDGSNFTLKIRSTKLEDSAMYFCASSIPDRGDETQYFGPGTRLLVL.

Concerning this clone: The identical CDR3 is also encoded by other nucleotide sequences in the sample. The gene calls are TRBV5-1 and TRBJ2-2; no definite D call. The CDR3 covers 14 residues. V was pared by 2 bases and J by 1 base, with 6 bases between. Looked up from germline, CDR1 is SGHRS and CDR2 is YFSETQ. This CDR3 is CASSFGQNTGELFF. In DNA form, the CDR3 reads TGCGCCAGCAGCTTTGGCCAGAACACCGGGGAGCTGTTTTTT.

The CDR3 DNA sequence: TGTGCCAGCAGCTCCCCCCGGACAAGAGCCTACAATGAGCAGTTCTTC. Encoded protein: CASSSPRTRAYNEQFF. J is TRBJ2-1 and V is TRBV7-8; weak D call: TRBD1 (5 bases). Trimming took off 4 bases at V and 2 bases at J, with 15 bases between the two ends. This CDR3 comprises 16 residues. Germline loops: CDR1 SGHVS, CDR2 FQNEAQ.

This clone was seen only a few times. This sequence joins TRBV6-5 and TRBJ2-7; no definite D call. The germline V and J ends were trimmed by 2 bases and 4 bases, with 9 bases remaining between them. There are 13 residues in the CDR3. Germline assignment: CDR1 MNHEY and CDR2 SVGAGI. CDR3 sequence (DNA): TGTGCCAGCAGTTACGTAGCCGAATACGAGCAGTACTTC. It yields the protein CASSYVAEYEQYF.

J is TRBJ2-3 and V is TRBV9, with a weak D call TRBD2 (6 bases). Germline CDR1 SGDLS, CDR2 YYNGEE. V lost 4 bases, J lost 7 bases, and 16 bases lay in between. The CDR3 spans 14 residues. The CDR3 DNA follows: TGTGCCAGCAGCCGGACGGGAGAGGGTTATACGCAGTATTTT. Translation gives CASSRTGEGYTQYF.

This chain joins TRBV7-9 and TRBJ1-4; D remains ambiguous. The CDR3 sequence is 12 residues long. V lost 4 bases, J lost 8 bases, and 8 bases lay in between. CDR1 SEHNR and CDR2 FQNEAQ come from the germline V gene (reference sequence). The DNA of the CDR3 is TGTGCCAGCAGCTCACCAAGGGAAAAACTGTTTTTT. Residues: CASSSPREKLFF.

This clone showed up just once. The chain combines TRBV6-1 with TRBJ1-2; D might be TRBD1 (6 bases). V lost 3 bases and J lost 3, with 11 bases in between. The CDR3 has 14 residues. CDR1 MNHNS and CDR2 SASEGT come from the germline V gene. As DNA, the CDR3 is TGTGCCAGCAGTGAGTCAGGACAGTACTATGGCTACACCTTC. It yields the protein CASSESGQYYGYTF.

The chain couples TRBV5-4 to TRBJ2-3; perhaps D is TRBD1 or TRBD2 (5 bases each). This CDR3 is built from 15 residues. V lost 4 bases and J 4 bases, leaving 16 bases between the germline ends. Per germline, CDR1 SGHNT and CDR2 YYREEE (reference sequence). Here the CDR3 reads CASSLRDVSPDTQYF. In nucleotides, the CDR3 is TGTGCCAGCAGCCTACGGGACGTGTCGCCAGATACGCAGTATTTT.

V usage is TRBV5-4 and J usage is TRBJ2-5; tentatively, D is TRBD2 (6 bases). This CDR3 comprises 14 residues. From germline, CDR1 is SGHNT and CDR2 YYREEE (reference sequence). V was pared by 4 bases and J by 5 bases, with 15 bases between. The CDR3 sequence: CASSGGLWRETQYF. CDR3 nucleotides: TGTGCCAGCAGCGGCGGACTATGGAGGGAGACCCAGTACTTC. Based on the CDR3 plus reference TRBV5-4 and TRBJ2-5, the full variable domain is ETGVTQSPTHLIKTRGQQVTLRCSSQSGHNTVSWYQQALGQGPQFIFQYYREEENGRGNFPPRFSGLQFPNYSSELNVNALELDDSALYLCASSGGLWRETQYFGPGTRLLVL.

CDR3 loop: CASSAASGYTYEQYF. CDR3 nucleotides: TGTGCCAGCAGCGCGGCGAGCGGGTATACCTACGAGCAGTACTTC. The gene calls are TRBV9 and TRBJ2-7; D might be TRBD2 (6 bases). Germline assignment: CDR1 SGDLS and CDR2 YYNGEE. Trimming shortened V by 3 bases and J by 2 bases, and 15 bases separated the two germline ends. The CDR3 is 15 residues long.

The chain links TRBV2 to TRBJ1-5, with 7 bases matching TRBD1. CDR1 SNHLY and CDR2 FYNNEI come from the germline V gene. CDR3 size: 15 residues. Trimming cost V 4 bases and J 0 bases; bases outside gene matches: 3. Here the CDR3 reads CASSGQGHSNQPQHF. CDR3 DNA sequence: TGTGCCAGCAGTGGACAGGGACATAGCAATCAGCCCCAGCATTTT.

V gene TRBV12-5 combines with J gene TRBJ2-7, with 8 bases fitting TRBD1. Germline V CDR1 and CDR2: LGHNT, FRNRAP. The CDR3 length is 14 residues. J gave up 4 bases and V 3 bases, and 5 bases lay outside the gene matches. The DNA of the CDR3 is TGTGCTAGTGGTTTCGGGACAGGTCTTTACGAGCAGTACTTC. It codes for CASGFGTGLYEQYF.

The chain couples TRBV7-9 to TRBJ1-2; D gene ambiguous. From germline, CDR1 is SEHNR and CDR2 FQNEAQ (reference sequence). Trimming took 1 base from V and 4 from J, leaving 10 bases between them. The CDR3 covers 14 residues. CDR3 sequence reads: CASSLEQARYGYTF. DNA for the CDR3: TGTGCCAGCAGCTTAGAGCAGGCCCGCTATGGCTACACCTTC.

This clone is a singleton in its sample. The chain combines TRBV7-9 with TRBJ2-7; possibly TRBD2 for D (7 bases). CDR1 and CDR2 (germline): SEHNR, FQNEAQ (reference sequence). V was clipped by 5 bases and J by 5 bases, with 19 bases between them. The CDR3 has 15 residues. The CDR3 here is CASSRRGGGMDEQYF. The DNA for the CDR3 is TGTGCCAGCAGCCGCCGTGGGGGGGGCATGGACGAGCAGTACTTC.

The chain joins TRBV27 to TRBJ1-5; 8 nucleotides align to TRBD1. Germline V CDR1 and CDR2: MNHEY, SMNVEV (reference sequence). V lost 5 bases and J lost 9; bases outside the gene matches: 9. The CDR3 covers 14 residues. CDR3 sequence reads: CASSPRTGRGPQHF. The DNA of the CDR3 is TGTGCCAGCAGTCCGAGGACAGGGCGCGGGCCCCAGCATTTT.

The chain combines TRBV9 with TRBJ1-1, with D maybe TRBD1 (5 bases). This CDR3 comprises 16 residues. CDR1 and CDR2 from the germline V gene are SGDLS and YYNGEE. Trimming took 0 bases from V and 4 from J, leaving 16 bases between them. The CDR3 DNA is TGTGCCAGCAGCGTAGAAGGGCCCATGAGGGGCACTGAAGCTTTCTTT. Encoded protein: CASSVEGPMRGTEAFF.

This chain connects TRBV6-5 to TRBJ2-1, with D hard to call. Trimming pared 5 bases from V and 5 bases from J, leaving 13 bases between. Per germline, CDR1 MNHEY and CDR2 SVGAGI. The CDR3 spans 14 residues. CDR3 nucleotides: TGTGCCAGCAGTCTCTCCATTATGGACAATGAGCAGTTCTTC. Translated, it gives CASSLSIMDNEQFF.

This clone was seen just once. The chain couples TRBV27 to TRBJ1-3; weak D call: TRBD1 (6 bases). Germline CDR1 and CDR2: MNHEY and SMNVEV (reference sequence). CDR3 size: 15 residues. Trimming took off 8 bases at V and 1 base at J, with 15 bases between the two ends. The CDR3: CASSLRGGSGNTIYF. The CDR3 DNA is TGTGCCAGCTCCCTTAGAGGGGGTTCTGGAAACACCATATATTTT.

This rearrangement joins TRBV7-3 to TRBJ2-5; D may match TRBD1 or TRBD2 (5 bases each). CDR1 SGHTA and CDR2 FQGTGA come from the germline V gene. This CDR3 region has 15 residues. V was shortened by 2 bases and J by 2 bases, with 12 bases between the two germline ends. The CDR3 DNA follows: TGTGCCAGCAGCTTACAAGCGAGGGGACAAGAGACCCAGTACTTC. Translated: CASSLQARGQETQYF.